There are a few counts of the clone carrying this TCR beta chain. Trimming shortened V by 0 bases and J by 6 bases, and 10 bases separated the two germline ends. The CDR3 contains 14 residues. CDR1 SGHTA and CDR2 FQGTGA come from the germline V gene. The data were taken from a study of beta chain features in type 1 diabetes. Expressed TCRB transcripts got sequenced, as all isolated RNA was reverse transcribed. Assay used: immunoSEQ multiplex PCR; TCRdb lists only in-frame clones, some missing. The sample has 390,000 or so clones; approximately 15% are singletons. The chain has TRBV7-3 and TRBJ2-3; D is unresolved. Material for sequencing was naive CD4+ T cells from blood. The TCR was taken from a man aged 25 to 40 in good health. CDR3 sequence (DNA): TGTGCCAGCAGCTTAACGTTCGAGTCTGATACGCAGTATTTT. Protein product: CASSLTFESDTQYF.